These T cell receptor beta chains were read from a single sample in a study of cytomegalovirus exposure and HLA in healthy donors. Produced via immunoSEQ multiplex PCR; TCRdb's table is partial and in-frame only. The data show about 210,000 clones, 78% seen once. Input material: PBMCs. These receptors originate from a boy aged 5 to 17 in good health and CMV-seronegative. The CDR3 runs from the conserved cysteine through the conserved F or W. D genes are given only for firm matches. The size field is filled for only some rows; it gives once, few, many or a size class.

cdr3_length,v_call,d_call,j_call,clone_size,cdr3_nt,cdr3_aa
13,TRBV6-6,.,TRBJ1-2,.,TGTGCCAGCAGTCCAGACAGGAACTATGGCTACACCTTC,CASSPDRNYGYTF
14,TRBV11-2,.,TRBJ2-3,few,TGTGCCAGCAGCCCTTCCCTAGGCGTAGATACGCAGTATTTT,CASSPSLGVDTQYF
15,TRBV10-3,TRBD1,TRBJ2-1,.,TGTGCCATCAGGAACGGACAGGCCCCCTACAATGAGCAGTTCTTC,CAIRNGQAPYNEQFF
15,TRBV5-1,TRBD2,TRBJ2-3,.,TGCGCCAGCAGCCCGGGGACTAAGGGGACAGATACGCAGTATTTT,CASSPGTKGTDTQYF
13,TRBV7-3,.,TRBJ2-7,.,TGTGCCAGCAGCTTCGACGCAGGATACGAGCAGTACTTC,CASSFDAGYEQYF
16,TRBV4-1,TRBD1,TRBJ2-7,.,TGCGCCAGCAGCCAGAGGCGGGACAGGGTCTCGAACGAGCAGTACTTC,CASSQRRDRVSNEQYF
15,TRBV21-1,.,TRBJ2-7,.,TGTGCCAGCAGCACTCATGGGACAGGGGCAGACGAGCAGTACTTC,CASSTHGTGADEQYF
14,TRBV30,TRBD1,TRBJ2-5,few,TGTGGGTCTGGGACAGGGGGTTTTGGAGAGACCCAGTACTTC,CGSGTGGFGETQYF
14,TRBV19,.,TRBJ2-7,.,TGTGCCAGTAGTAGTCGGGACTGGGCGGGTGAGCAGTACTTC,CASSSRDWAGEQYF
17,TRBV30,TRBD1,TRBJ1-5,.,TGTGCCTGGAGTGTACACAGGGGAGATCTTAGCAATCAGCCCCAGCATTTT,CAWSVHRGDLSNQPQHF
13,TRBV7-2,TRBD2,TRBJ2-1,.,TGTGCCAGCAGCTACCCCGGACTAGCCGAGCAGTTCTTC,CASSYPGLAEQFF
15,TRBV6-4,.,TRBJ1-2,.,TGTGCCAGCAGCACAGGGATCGGGGCTAATTATGGCTACACCTTC,CASSTGIGANYGYTF
13,TRBV2,TRBD1,TRBJ1-2,.,TGTGCCAGCAGCCGACAGGGGGGTAGTGGCTACACCTTC,CASSRQGGSGYTF
15,TRBV4-2,.,TRBJ2-7,.,TGTGCCAGCAGCCAAGATAGAAGAGGAGTCGCCCGGCAGTACTTC,CASSQDRRGVARQYF
18,TRBV12-5,.,TRBJ2-2,.,TGTGCTAGTGGTTTGGAATCCAGGGGCAGCTACACCACCGGGGAGCTGTTTTTT,CASGLESRGSYTTGELFF
15,TRBV5-4,TRBD1,TRBJ1-1,.,TGTGCCAGCAGCTTGGTAGGGGGCGAGGGTCTTGAAGCTTTCTTT,CASSLVGGEGLEAFF
16,TRBV14,TRBD2,TRBJ2-1,.,TGTGCCAGCAGCCAAGATACCCTGGGACTAAACAATGAGCAGTTCTTC,CASSQDTLGLNNEQFF
16,TRBV5-1,TRBD2,TRBJ2-3,.,TGCGCCAGCAGCTTGGTTGCGGGGGATCACACAGATACGCAGTATTTT,CASSLVAGDHTDTQYF
12,TRBV5-6,.,TRBJ2-1,.,TGTGCCAGCAGCCTCCCGACAGGTAATAAGCTCTTC,CASSLPTGNKLF
15,TRBV9,.,TRBJ1-4,.,TGTGCCAGCAGCGTAGGTGTGAGCACTAATGAAAAACTGTTTTTT,CASSVGVSTNEKLFF
14,TRBV5-1,.,TRBJ2-7,once,TGCGCCACCTACTTTGGCCGAGGAAAATACGAGCAGTACTTC,CATYFGRGKYEQYF
16,TRBV5-1,.,TRBJ1-1,.,TGCGCCAGCAGCTTGGCCGAAACAGCCCTGAACACTGAAGCTTTCTTT,CASSLAETALNTEAFF
14,TRBV11-3,TRBD1,TRBJ1-1,.,TGTGCCAGCAGCGTAAGACAGGGGCCCACTGAAGCTTTCTTT,CASSVRQGPTEAFF
15,TRBV6-5,TRBD1,TRBJ2-6,.,TGTGCCAGCAGTTACGGGACAGGGTACTCCAACGTCCTGACTTTC,CASSYGTGYSNVLTF
13,TRBV5-4,.,TRBJ1-4,.,TGTGCCAGCAGCTTGGCAGGCGGGGAAAAACTGTTTTTT,CASSLAGGEKLFF
15,TRBV11-3,.,TRBJ1-1,.,TGTGCCAGCAGTATAATTGGCGAAGCGGGAGCTGAAGCTTTCTTT,CASSIIGEAGAEAFF
14,TRBV5-4,TRBD1,TRBJ2-7,.,TGTGCCAGCAGCTCCCGGGACAGCAACTACGAGCAGTACTTC,CASSSRDSNYEQYF
14,TRBV4-2,TRBD1,TRBJ1-2,.,TGTGCCAGCAGGCCTAATACAGGGGAGGATGGCTACACCTTC,CASRPNTGEDGYTF
13,TRBV7-9,.,TRBJ2-3,.,TGTGCCAGCAGTCCAGGGTGGGCAGATACGCAGTATTTT,CASSPGWADTQYF
15,TRBV7-2,TRBD2,TRBJ2-3,once,TGTGCCAGCAGCCCTCGGACTAGCAGAACAGATACGCAGTATTTT,CASSPRTSRTDTQYF
12,TRBV2,TRBD1,TRBJ2-7,.,TGTGCCAGCAGTGACAGGGGACAGGAGCAGTACTTC,CASSDRGQEQYF
16,TRBV6-6,.,TRBJ2-7,.,TGTGCCAGCAGTCGGTCTCCAACAGGGTCCCCCTACGAGCAGTACTTC,CASSRSPTGSPYEQYF
12,TRBV6-5,TRBD1,TRBJ1-5,few,TGTGCCAGCGGGACAGGCAATCAGCCCCAGCATTTT,CASGTGNQPQHF
15,TRBV2,.,TRBJ2-1,once,TGTGCCAGCAGTCCCAACAGGGAGGGGAACAATGAGCAGTTCTTC,CASSPNREGNNEQFF
16,TRBV9,TRBD1,TRBJ2-5,.,TGTGCCAGCAGCGTAGATGGGACAGGAGCTTTCGGGGAGCAGTACTTC,CASSVDGTGAFGEQYF
16,TRBV27,TRBD2,TRBJ2-7,few,TGTGCCAGCAGTTTAGTACTAGCGGCTAAGTCCTACGAGCAGTACTTC,CASSLVLAAKSYEQYF
14,TRBV19,TRBD1,TRBJ2-7,.,TGTGCCAGTAGTCCCGGGACAGGGGCCTACGAGCAGTACTTC,CASSPGTGAYEQYF
16,TRBV5-1,TRBD1,TRBJ2-1,.,TGCGCCACCACCGGGTCTGGGACAGGGATGTACAATGAGCAGTTCTTC,CATTGSGTGMYNEQFF
13,TRBV7-8,.,TRBJ1-1,.,TGTGCCAGCAGCAAACAGCTTCGCACTGAAGCTTTCTTT,CASSKQLRTEAFF
13,TRBV5-6,.,TRBJ2-7,.,TGTGCCAGCAGCTTCACAGGTTCCTACGAGCAGTACTTC,CASSFTGSYEQYF
16,TRBV2,TRBD2,TRBJ2-1,.,TGTGCCAGCAGTAAGCGGGACCGCCACACTGTAAATGAGCAGTTCTTC,CASSKRDRHTVNEQFF
16,TRBV6-1,TRBD1,TRBJ1-2,.,TGTGCCAGCAGTGAAATGGGACAGGAGACTAACTATGGCTACACCTTC,CASSEMGQETNYGYTF
16,TRBV5-8,TRBD2,TRBJ2-1,.,TGTGCCAGCAGCTCCGGAACTAGCGTGGGCGTCGGGGGGCAGTTCTTC,CASSSGTSVGVGGQFF
13,TRBV11-3,TRBD2,TRBJ2-1,.,TGTGCCAGCAGCTTAGGTGGGGGGGGTGAGCAGTTCTTC,CASSLGGGGEQFF
17,TRBV11-1,TRBD2,TRBJ2-3,.,TGTGCCAGCAGCTTAGCGGCACTAGCGGGGGGCACAGATACGCAGTATTTT,CASSLAALAGGTDTQYF
16,TRBV5-1,.,TRBJ2-5,.,TGCGCCAGCAGCTTGGGAATCGGGGGGCAGGTTGGGACCCAGTACTTC,CASSLGIGGQVGTQYF
14,TRBV4-1,.,TRBJ2-6,few,TGCGCCAGCAGCCAGGCCTCTGGGGCCAACGTCCTGACTTTC,CASSQASGANVLTF
12,TRBV6-1,.,TRBJ1-2,few,TGTGCCAGCAGCGGAAGGGGCTATGGCTACACCTTC,CASSGRGYGYTF
13,TRBV30,.,TRBJ2-1,.,TGTGCCTCCCTATTTAGCTCCTACAATGAGCAGTTCTTC,CASLFSSYNEQFF